The rows below give T cell receptor beta chains drawn from one sample of a study of response to subunit inactivated influenza vaccine. TCRdb reprocessed the RT-PCR reads with MiXCR, giving one entry per CDR3 protein. The table has under 550,000 distinct CDR3 sequences, under 8.5% seen once. The sequencing here drew on PBMCs from blood, taken approximately 25 months after vaccination. These receptors were collected from a man between 50 and 69 years old who received an inactivated influenza vaccine. Each CDR3 is given with its conserved first and last residue. D genes are given only for firm matches. The listing skips clone size in some rows; elsewhere it reads once, few, many or a size class.

J: TRBJ2-7; V: TRBV5-1; D: TRBD1; length: 16; size: many; CDR3: CASSVGTGSNPTGQYF; DNA: TGCGCCAGCAGCGTAGGGACAGGCTCCAACCCGACCGGGCAGTACTTC
J: TRBJ2-1; V: TRBV12-3/TRBV12-4; D: NA; length: 17; size: few; CDR3: CASSPDTYRPMNNEQFF; DNA: TGTGCCAGCAGCCCTGACACTTACCGTCCTATGAACAATGAGCAGTTCTTC
J: TRBJ2-1; V: TRBV20-1; D: TRBD2; length: 16; size: NA; CDR3: CSASSFSGGSYNEQFF; DNA: TGCAGTGCTAGCAGCTTTAGCGGGGGTTCCTACAATGAGCAGTTCTTC
J: TRBJ2-1; V: TRBV5-1; D: TRBD2; length: 17; size: NA; CDR3: CASSFTLAGGPAYEQFF; DNA: TGCGCCAGCAGCTTTACTTTAGCGGGGGGGCCGGCCTATGAGCAGTTCTTC
J: TRBJ2-1; V: TRBV20-1; D: TRBD2; length: 15; size: few; CDR3: CSAREIAGGPNEQFF; DNA: TGCAGTGCTAGAGAAATAGCGGGAGGGCCGAATGAGCAGTTCTTC
J: TRBJ2-5; V: TRBV3-1; D: NA; length: 16; size: few; CDR3: CASSQRGGIRKETQYF; DNA: TGTGCCAGCAGCCAAAGGGGCGGGATTCGAAAAGAGACCCAGTACTTC
J: TRBJ2-7; V: TRBV4-3; D: TRBD2; length: 15; size: NA; CDR3: CASSQVPGLANEQYF; DNA: TGCGCCAGCAGCCAAGTACCGGGACTAGCTAACGAGCAGTACTTC
J: TRBJ2-7; V: TRBV9; D: TRBD1; length: 15; size: NA; CDR3: CASSAWTGGYDEQYF; DNA: TGTGCCAGCAGCGCCTGGACAGGGGGCTACGACGAGCAGTACTTC
J: TRBJ1-4; V: TRBV5-1; D: NA; length: 15; size: few; CDR3: CASSLVGSRNEKLFF; DNA: TGCGCCAGCAGCTTGGTAGGCAGCAGGAATGAAAAACTGTTTTTT
J: TRBJ2-5; V: TRBV6-5; D: TRBD2; length: 15; size: few; CDR3: CASSYWTSAQETQYF; DNA: TGTGCCAGCAGTTACTGGACTAGCGCCCAAGAGACCCAGTACTTC
J: TRBJ2-1; V: TRBV11-2; D: TRBD2; length: 12; size: many; CDR3: CASSSSGIEQFF; DNA: TGTGCCAGCAGCTCCAGCGGGATAGAGCAGTTCTTC
J: TRBJ1-2; V: TRBV7-9; D: NA; length: 13; size: many; CDR3: CASSLGLYYGYTF; DNA: TGTGCCAGCAGCTTGGGGCTTTATTATGGCTACACCTTC
J: TRBJ2-3; V: TRBV6-4; D: TRBD2; length: 15; size: many; CDR3: CASSDAGGPTDTQYF; DNA: TGTGCCAGCAGTGACGCGGGGGGCCCCACAGATACGCAGTATTTT
J: TRBJ2-2; V: TRBV29-1; D: NA; length: 11; size: NA; CDR3: CSVGRSGELFF; DNA: TGCAGCGTTGGCCGGTCGGGGGAGCTGTTTTTT
J: TRBJ2-5; V: TRBV5-1; D: NA; length: 16; size: many; CDR3: CASSLVAGVIQETQYF; DNA: TGCGCCAGCAGCTTGGTTGCAGGGGTAATCCAAGAGACCCAGTACTTC
J: TRBJ2-7; V: TRBV29-1; D: NA; length: 12; size: NA; CDR3: CSVYSFTSEQYF; DNA: TGCAGCGTTTACTCCTTCACATCCGAGCAGTACTTC
J: TRBJ2-7; V: TRBV5-1; D: NA; length: 14; size: few; CDR3: CASSPSTSTYEQYF; DNA: TGCGCCAGCAGCCCGTCGACAAGCACCTACGAGCAGTACTTC
J: TRBJ2-1; V: TRBV5-1; D: NA; length: 15; size: few; CDR3: CASSPEGVAYNEQFF; DNA: TGCGCCAGCAGCCCTGAGGGGGTAGCCTACAATGAGCAGTTCTTC
J: TRBJ1-2; V: TRBV5-1; D: TRBD1; length: 18; size: NA; CDR3: CASSSKNETDRKNYGYTF; DNA: TGCGCCAGCAGCTCGAAAAACGAGACGGACAGGAAAAACTATGGCTACACCTTC
J: TRBJ1-4; V: TRBV5-5; D: NA; length: 17; size: NA; CDR3: CASSLLGVLSTNEKLFF; DNA: TGTGCCAGCAGCTTGCTGGGTGTCCTTTCGACTAATGAAAAACTGTTTTTT
J: TRBJ2-1; V: TRBV20-1; D: TRBD2; length: 17; size: NA; CDR3: CSASAFTSGRAQDEQFF; DNA: TGCAGTGCTAGCGCCTTCACTAGCGGGAGGGCCCAAGATGAGCAGTTCTTC
J: TRBJ2-7; V: TRBV4-2; D: TRBD2; length: 16; size: few; CDR3: CASSQQTSGASYEQYF; DNA: TGTGCCAGCAGCCAACAAACTAGCGGGGCCTCCTACGAGCAGTACTTC
J: TRBJ2-1; V: TRBV5-1; D: NA; length: 15; size: NA; CDR3: CASRSSAFSYNEQFF; DNA: TGCGCCAGCAGGTCGTCGGCATTCTCCTACAATGAGCAGTTCTTC
J: TRBJ2-3; V: TRBV20-1; D: NA; length: 13; size: NA; CDR3: CARKRVSTDTQYF; DNA: TGCGCCAGAAAGCGGGTCAGCACAGATACGCAGTATTTT
J: TRBJ2-7; V: TRBV20-1; D: NA; length: 11; size: NA; CDR3: CSARLKYEQYF; DNA: TGCAGTGCTAGACTTAAATACGAGCAGTACTTC
J: TRBJ2-5; V: TRBV20-1; D: TRBD2; length: 14; size: NA; CDR3: CSAASGTRRGTEYF; DNA: TGCAGTGCTGCCTCCGGGACTAGGAGAGGGACCGAGTACTTC